This TCR beta chain was recorded in a study of T cells after yellow fever vaccination. TCRdb reanalysed the 5' RACE reads using MiXCR and keeps one entry per CDR3 protein. The table includes roughly 310,000 distinct CDR3 sequences, less than 4.5% detected once. Many counts were recorded for this clonotype. This CDR3 comprises 14 residues. V usage is TRBV21-1 and J usage is TRBJ2-3. TRBV21-1 is a recognized pseudogene. The TCR originated in a man aged 18 to 35 who received the YFV17D yellow fever vaccine. Here the sequenced sample was PBMCs, taken on the day of the yellow fever booster vaccination. The CDR3 coding sequence is TGTGCCAGCAGCAAAGCGGCTAGCACAGATACGCAGTATTTT. Its translation: CASSKAASTDTQYF.